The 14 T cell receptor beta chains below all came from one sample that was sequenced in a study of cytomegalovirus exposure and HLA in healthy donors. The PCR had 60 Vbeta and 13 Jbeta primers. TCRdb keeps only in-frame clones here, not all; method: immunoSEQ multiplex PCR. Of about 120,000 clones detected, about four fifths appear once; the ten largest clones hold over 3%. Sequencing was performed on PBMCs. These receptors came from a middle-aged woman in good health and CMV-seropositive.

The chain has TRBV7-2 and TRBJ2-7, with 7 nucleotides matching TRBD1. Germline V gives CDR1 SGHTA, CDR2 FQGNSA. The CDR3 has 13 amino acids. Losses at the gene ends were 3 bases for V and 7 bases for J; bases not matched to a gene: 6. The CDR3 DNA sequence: TGTGCCAGCAGCTTGGTACAGGGGCGGGAGCAGTACTTC. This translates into CASSLVQGREQYF.

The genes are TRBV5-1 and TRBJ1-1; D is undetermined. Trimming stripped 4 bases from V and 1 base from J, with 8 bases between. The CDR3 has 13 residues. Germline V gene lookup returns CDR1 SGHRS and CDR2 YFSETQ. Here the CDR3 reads CASSRPGNTEAFF. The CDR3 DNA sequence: TGCGCCAGCAGCCGCCCGGGGAACACTGAAGCTTTCTTT.

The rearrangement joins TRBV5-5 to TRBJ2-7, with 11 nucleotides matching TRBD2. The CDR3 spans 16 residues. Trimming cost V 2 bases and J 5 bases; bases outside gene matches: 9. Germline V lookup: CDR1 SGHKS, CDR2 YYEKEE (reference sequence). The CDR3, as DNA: TGTGCCAGCAGCTTACTTAGCGGGAGGGGTCCCCACGAGCAGTACTTC. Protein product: CASSLLSGRGPHEQYF.

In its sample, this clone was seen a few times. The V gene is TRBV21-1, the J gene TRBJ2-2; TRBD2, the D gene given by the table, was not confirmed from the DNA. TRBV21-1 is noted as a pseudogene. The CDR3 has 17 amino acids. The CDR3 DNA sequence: TGTGCCAGCACCCCTTGGGTGGGACTAGCGATAACCGGGGAGCTGTTTTTT. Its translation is CASTPWVGLAITGELFF.

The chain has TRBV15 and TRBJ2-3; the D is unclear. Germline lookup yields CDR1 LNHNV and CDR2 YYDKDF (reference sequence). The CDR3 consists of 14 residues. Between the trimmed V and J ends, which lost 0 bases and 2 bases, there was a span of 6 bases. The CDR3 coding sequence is TGTGCCACCAGCAGAGACAGAATCACAGATACGCAGTATTTT. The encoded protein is CATSRDRITDTQYF.

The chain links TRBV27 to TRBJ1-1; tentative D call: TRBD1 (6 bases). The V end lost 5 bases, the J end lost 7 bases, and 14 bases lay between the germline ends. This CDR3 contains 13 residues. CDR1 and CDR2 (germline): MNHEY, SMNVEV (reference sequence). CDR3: CASSIPGEHEAFF. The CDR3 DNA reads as TGTGCCAGCAGTATACCAGGGGAGCATGAAGCTTTCTTT.

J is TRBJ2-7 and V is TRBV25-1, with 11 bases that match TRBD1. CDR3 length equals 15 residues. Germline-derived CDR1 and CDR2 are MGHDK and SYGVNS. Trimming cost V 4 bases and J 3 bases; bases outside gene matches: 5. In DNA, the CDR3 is TGTGCCAGCAGTGGGGACAGGGGGTATTTCTACGAGCAGTACTTC. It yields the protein CASSGDRGYFYEQYF.

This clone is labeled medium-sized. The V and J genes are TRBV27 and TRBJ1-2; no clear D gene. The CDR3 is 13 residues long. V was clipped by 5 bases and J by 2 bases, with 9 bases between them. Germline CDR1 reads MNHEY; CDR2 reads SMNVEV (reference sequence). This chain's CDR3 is CASSSEGNYGYTF. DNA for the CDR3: TGTGCCAGCAGTAGCGAGGGCAACTATGGCTACACCTTC.

Here the CDR3 DNA reads TGTGCCAGCAGGGGGACTAGCGGGAGCTATGAGCAGTTCTTC. This sequence encodes CASRGTSGSYEQFF. The chain recombines TRBV2 with TRBJ2-1; TRBD2 matches at 14 bases. Germline-derived CDR1 and CDR2 are SNHLY and FYNNEI. Trimming cost V 6 bases and J 8 bases; bases outside gene matches: 3. The CDR3 covers 14 residues. Complete variable domain (other parts from reference TRBV2 and TRBJ2-1): EPEVTQTPSHQVTQMGQEVILRCVPISNHLYFYWYRQILGQKVEFLVSFYNNEISEKSEIFDDQFSVERPDGSNFTLKIRSTKLEDSAMYFCASRGTSGSYEQFFGPGTRLTVL.

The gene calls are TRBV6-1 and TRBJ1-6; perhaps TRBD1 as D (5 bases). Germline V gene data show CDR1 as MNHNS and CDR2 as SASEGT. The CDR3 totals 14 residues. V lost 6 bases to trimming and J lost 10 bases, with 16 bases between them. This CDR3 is CASRTGTATSPLHF. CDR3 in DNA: TGTGCCAGCAGGACCGGGACTGCGACCTCACCCCTCCACTTT.

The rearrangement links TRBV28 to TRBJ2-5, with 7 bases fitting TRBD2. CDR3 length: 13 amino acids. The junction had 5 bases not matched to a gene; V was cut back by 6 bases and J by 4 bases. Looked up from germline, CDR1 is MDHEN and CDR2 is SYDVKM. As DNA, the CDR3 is TGTGCCAGCAGCTGGGGGGGACGAGAGACCCAGTACTTC. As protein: CASSWGGRETQYF.

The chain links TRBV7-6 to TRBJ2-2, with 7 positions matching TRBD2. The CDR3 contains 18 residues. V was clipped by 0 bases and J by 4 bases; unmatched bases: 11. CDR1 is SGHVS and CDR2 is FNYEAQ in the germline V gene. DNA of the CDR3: TGTGCCAGCAGCTTAGCGACTAGCTGGACGAGGGGCACCGGGGAGCTGTTTTTT. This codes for CASSLATSWTRGTGELFF.

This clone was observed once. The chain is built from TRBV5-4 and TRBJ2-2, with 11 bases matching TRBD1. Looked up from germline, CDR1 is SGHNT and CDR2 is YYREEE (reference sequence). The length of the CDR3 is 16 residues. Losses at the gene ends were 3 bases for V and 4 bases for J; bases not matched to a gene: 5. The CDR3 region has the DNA TGTGCCAGCAGCTCGGGACAGGGGGAAATCACCGGGGAGCTGTTTTTT. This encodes CASSSGQGEITGELFF.

In nucleotides, the CDR3 is TGCGCCAGCAGCCAGGCGGTGTTGGCGGGAGCTCACAATGAGCAGTTCTTC. Translating gives CASSQAVLAGAHNEQFF. The V and J genes are TRBV4-1 and TRBJ2-1, with 7 bases fitting TRBD2. With 3 bases clipped from V and 5 bases from J, the junction kept 13 bases outside the gene matches. Germline loops: CDR1 MGHRA, CDR2 YSYEKL. This CDR3 is built from 17 residues.